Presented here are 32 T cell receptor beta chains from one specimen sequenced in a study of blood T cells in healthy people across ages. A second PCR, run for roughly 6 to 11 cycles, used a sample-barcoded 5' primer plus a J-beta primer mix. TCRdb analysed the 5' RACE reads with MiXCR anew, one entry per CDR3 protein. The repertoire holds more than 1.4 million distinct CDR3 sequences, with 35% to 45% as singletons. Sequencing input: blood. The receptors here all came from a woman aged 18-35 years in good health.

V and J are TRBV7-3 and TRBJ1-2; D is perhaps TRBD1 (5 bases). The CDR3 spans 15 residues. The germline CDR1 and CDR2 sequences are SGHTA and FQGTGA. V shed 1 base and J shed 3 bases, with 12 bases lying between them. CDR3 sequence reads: CASSLSPGTDYGYTF. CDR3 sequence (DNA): TGTGCCAGCAGCTTAAGTCCCGGGACGGACTATGGCTACACCTTC. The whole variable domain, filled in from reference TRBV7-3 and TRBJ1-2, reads GAGVSQTPSNKVTEKGKYVELRCDPISGHTALYWYRQSLGQGPEFLIYFQGTGAADDSGLPNDRFFAVRPEGSVSTLKIQRTERGDSAVYLCASSLSPGTDYGYTFGSGTRLTVV.

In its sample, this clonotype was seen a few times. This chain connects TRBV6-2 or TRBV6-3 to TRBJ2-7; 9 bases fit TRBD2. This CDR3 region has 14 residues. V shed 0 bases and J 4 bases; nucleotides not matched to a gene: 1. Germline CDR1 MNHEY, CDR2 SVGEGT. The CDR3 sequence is CASSYSSGRYEQYF. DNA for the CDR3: TGTGCCAGCAGTTACTCCAGCGGGAGGTACGAGCAGTACTTC.

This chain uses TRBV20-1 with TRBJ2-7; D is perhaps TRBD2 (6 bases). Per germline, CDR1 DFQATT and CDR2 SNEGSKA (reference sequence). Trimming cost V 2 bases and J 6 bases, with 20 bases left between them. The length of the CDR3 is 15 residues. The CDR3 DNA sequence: TGCAGTGCTAGACCACCGGGACTGGGGTATTTCGAGCAGTACTTC. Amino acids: CSARPPGLGYFEQYF.

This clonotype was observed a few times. Here the CDR3 DNA reads TGTGCCAGCAGATTGACCGGGCGGGGGGATGAGCAGTTCTTC. Protein: CASRLTGRGDEQFF. The J gene is TRBJ2-1, the V gene TRBV6-1; 8 bases fit TRBD2. Losses at the gene ends were 6 bases for V and 8 bases for J; bases not matched to a gene: 9. The CDR3 covers 14 residues. Germline values: CDR1 MNHNS, CDR2 SASEGT.

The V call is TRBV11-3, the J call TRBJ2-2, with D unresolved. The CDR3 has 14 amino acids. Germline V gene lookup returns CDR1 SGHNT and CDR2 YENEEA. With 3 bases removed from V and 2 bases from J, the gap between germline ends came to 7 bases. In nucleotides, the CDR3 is TGTGCCAGCAGCTTGAGCACCAACACCGGGGAGCTGTTTTTT. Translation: CASSLSTNTGELFF.

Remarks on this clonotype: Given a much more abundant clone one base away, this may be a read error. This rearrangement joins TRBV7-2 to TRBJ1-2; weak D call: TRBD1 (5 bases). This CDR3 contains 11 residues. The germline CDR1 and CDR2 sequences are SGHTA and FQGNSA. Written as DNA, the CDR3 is TGTGCCATCAGCTTAGGGGTTGGCTACACCTTC. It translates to CAISLGVGYTF.

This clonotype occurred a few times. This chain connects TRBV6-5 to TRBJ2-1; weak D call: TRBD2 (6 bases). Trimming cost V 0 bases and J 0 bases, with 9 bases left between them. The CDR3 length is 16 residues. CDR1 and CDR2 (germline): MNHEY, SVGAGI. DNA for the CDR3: TGTGCCAGCAGTTACTCGGGACTGCGCTCCTACAATGAGCAGTTCTTC. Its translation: CASSYSGLRSYNEQFF.

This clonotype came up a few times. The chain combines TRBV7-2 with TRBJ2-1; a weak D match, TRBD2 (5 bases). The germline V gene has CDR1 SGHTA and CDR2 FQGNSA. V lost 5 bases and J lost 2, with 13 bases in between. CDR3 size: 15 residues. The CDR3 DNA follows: TGTGCCAGCAGCCGGGCCAGACTAACCTACAATGAGCAGTTCTTC. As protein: CASSRARLTYNEQFF.

The CDR3 protein is CSASNPSGREQYF. DNA of the CDR3: TGCAGTGCTAGTAATCCTAGCGGGAGGGAGCAGTACTTC. The J gene is TRBJ2-7, the V gene TRBV20-1, with 11 nucleotides matching TRBD2. Germline values: CDR1 DFQATT, CDR2 SNEGSKA (reference sequence). The CDR3 has 13 amino acids. V shed 3 bases and J 7 bases; nucleotides not matched to a gene: 5.

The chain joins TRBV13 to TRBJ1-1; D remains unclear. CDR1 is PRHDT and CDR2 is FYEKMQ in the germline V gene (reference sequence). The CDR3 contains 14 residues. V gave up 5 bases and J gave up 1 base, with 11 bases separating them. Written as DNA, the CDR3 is TGTGCCAGCAGCCCGAGCAGGTGGAACACTGAAGCTTTCTTT. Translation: CASSPSRWNTEAFF.

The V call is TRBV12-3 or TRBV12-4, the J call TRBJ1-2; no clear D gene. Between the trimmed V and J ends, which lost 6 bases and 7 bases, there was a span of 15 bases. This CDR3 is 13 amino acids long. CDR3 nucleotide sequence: TGTGCCAGCAGCCACTCTCGGGGAGGTGGCTACACCTTC. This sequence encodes CASSHSRGGGYTF.

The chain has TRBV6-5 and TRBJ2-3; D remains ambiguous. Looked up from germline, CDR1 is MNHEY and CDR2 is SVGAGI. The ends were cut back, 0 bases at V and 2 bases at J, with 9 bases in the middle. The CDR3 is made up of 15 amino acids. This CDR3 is CASSYSGANTDTQYF. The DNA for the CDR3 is TGTGCCAGCAGTTACTCAGGCGCCAACACAGATACGCAGTATTTT.

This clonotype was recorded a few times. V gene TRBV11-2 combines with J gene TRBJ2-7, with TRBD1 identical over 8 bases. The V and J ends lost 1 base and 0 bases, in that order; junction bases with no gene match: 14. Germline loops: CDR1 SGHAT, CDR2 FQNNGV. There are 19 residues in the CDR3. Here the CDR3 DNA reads TGTGCCAGCAGCTTAGTAGGTTGGGATACAGGGGGAACCTCCTACGAGCAGTACTTC. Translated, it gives CASSLVGWDTGGTSYEQYF.

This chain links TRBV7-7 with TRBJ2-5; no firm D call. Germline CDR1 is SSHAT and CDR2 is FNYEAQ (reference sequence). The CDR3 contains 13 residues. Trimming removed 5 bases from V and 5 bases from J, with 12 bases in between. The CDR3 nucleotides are TGTGCCAGCAGCACTGCATTTAAGGAGACCCAGTACTTC. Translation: CASSTAFKETQYF.

CDR3 in amino acids: CASSSPRRTAEAFF. CDR3 sequence (DNA): TGTGCCAGCAGTTCGCCGAGGAGGACCGCTGAAGCTTTCTTT. V gene TRBV27 combines with J gene TRBJ1-1, with D uncertain. This CDR3 is built from 14 residues. Per germline, CDR1 MNHEY and CDR2 SMNVEV (reference sequence). Trimming stripped 4 bases from V and 6 bases from J, with 15 bases between.

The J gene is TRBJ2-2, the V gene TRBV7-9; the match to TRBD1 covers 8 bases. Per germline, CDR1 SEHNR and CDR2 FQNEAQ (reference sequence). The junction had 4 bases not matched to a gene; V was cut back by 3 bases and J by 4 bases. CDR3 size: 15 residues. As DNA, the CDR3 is TGTGCCAGCAGCTTCGGACAGGGAGCCACCGGGGAGCTGTTTTTT. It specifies CASSFGQGATGELFF.

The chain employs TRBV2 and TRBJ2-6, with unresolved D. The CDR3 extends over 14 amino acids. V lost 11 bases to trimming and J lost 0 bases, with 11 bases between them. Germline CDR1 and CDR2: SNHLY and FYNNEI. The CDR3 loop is CAGTKSSGANVLTF. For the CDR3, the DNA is TGTGCCGGCACAAAGAGCTCTGGGGCCAACGTCCTGACTTTC.

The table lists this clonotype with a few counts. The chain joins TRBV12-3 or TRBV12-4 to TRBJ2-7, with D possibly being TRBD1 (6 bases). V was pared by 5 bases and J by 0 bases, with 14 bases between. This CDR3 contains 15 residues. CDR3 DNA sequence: TGTGCCAGCAGTATCAATGACAGGAGCTCCTACGAGCAGTACTTC. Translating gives CASSINDRSSYEQYF.

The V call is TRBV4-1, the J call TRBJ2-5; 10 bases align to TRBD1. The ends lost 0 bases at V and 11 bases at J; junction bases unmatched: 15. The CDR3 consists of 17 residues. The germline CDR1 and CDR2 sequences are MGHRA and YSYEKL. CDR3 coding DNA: TGCGCCAGCAGCCAAGATTTACCTCCGGGACAGGGGACAAAGCAGTACTTC. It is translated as CASSQDLPPGQGTKQYF.

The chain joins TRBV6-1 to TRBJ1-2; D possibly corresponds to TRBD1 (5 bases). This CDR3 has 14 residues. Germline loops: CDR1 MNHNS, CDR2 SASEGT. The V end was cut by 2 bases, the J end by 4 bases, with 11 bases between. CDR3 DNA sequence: TGTGCCAGCAGTGAATACGGGAGGGGCTATGGCTACACCTTC. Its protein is CASSEYGRGYGYTF.

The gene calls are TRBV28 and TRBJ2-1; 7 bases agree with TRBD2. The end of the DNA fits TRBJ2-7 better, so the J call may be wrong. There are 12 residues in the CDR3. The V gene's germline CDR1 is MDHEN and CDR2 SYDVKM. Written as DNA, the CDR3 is TGTGCCGGGGGGGACTCCTACAATGAGCAGTACTTC. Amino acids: CAGGDSYNEQYF.

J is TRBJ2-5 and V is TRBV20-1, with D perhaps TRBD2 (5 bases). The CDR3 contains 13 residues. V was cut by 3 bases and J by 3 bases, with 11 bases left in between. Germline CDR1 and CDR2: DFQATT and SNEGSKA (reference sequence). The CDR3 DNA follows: TGCAGTGCTAGGTCTGTCGGGGAAGAGACCCAGTACTTC. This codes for CSARSVGEETQYF.

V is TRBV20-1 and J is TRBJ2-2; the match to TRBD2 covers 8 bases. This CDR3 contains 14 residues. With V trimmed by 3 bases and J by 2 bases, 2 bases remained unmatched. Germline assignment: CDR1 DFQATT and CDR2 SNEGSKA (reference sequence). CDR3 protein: CSASGGGNTGELFF. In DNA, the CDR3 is TGCAGTGCTAGCGGGGGGGGAAACACCGGGGAGCTGTTTTTT.

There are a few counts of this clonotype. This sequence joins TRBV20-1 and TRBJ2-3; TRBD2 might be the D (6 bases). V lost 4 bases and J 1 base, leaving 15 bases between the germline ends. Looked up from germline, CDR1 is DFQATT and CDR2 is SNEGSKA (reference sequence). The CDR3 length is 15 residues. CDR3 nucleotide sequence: TGCAGTGCTAAGACCCGGGAGACCGGCACAGATACGCAGTATTTT. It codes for CSAKTRETGTDTQYF.

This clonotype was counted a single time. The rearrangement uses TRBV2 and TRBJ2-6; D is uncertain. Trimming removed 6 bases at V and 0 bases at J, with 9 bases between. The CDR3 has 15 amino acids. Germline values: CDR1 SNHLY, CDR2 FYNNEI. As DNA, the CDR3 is TGTGCCAGCAGATGCTCCCACTCTGGGGCCAACGTCCTGACTTTC. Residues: CASRCSHSGANVLTF.

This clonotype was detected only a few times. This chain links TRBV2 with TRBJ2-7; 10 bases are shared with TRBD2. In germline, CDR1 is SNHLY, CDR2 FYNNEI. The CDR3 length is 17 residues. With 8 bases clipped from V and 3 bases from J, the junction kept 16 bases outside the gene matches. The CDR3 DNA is TGTGCCAGCGGGAAGTTGGGTAAAGGACTAGCGGTCTACGAGCAGTACTTC. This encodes CASGKLGKGLAVYEQYF.

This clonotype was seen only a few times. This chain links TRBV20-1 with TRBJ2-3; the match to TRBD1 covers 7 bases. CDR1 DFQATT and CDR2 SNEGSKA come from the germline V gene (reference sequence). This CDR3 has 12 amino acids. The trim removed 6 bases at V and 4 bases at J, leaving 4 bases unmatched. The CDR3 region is CSARQGSDTQYF. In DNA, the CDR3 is TGCAGTGCGAGACAGGGTTCAGATACGCAGTATTTT.

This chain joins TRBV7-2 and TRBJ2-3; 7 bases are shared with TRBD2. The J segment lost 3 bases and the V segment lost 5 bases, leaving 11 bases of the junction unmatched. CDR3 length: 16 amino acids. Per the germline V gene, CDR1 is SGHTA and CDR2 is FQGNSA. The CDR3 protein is CASSPSLAEETDTQYF. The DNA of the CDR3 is TGTGCCAGCAGCCCCTCCCTAGCGGAGGAGACAGATACGCAGTATTTT.

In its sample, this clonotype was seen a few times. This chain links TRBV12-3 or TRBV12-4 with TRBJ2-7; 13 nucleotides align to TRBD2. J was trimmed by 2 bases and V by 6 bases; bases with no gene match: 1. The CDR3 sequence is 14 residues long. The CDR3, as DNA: TGTGCCAGCAGGACTAGCGGGAGGCCCTACGAGCAGTACTTC. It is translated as CASRTSGRPYEQYF.

The CDR3 nucleotides are TGCGCCAGCAGCCAAGATGGACACTACACAGATACGCAGTATTTT. Residues: CASSQDGHYTDTQYF. V is TRBV4-3 and J is TRBJ2-3, with D perhaps matching TRBD1 (5 bases). This CDR3 is built from 15 residues. The ends were cut back, 0 bases at V and 2 bases at J, with 9 bases in the middle. The V gene's germline CDR1 is LGHNA and CDR2 YSLEER.

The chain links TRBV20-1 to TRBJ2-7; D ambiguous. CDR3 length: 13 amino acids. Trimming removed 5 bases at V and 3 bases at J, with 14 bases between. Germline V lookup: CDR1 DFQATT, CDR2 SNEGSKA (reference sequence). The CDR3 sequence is CSAGNTASYEQYF. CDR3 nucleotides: TGCAGTGCTGGAAACACGGCAAGCTACGAGCAGTACTTC.

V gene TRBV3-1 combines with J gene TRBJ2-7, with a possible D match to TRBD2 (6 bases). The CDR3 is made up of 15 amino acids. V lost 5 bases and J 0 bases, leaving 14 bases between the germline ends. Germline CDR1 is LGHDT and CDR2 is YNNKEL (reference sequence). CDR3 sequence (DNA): TGTGCCAGCAGCTCGTGGACCGGGAGCTCCTACGAGCAGTACTTC. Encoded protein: CASSSWTGSSYEQYF.